The T cell receptor (beta chain) described here comes from a study of CD8 T cells in Susac syndrome. This clonotype has just one count. V lost 1 base and J 4 bases, leaving 13 bases between the germline ends. Germline V lookup: CDR1 SGHVS, CDR2 FQNEAQ. The CDR3 runs to 15 residues. Healthy donors, matched for age and sex, constituted the control group. Random hexamers served to reverse transcribe about 0.45 to 1 ug RNA. Amplification of TCR beta CDR3 used immunoSEQ multiplex PCR across 54 Vbeta and 13 Jbeta. TCRdb passed the immunoSEQ multiplex PCR reads through MiXCR, listing each CDR3 protein once. The data show roughly 190,000 distinct CDR3 sequences, about 95% seen once.

The rearrangement links TRBV7-8 to TRBJ2-5, with a tentative D call TRBD1 (5 bases). Sequencing was carried out using CD4+ T cells from PBMCs. The sequence was obtained from a human donor in good health. The CDR3 DNA sequence: TGTGCCAGCAGCTTAGGCAGGGCAACTCTAGAGACCCAGTACTTC. Translating it yields CASSLGRATLETQYF.